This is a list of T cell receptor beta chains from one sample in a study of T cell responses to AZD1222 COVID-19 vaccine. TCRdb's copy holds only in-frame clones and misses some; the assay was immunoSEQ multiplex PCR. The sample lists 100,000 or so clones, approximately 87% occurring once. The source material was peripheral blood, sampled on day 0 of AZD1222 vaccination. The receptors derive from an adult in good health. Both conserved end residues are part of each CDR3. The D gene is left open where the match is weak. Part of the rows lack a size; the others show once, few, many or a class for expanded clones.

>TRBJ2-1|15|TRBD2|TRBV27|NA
CASSLAGGDYNEQFF
TGTGCCAGCAGTTTAGCGGGGGGGGATTACAATGAGCAGTTCTTC
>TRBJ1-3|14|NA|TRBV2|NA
CASVPQSSGNTIYF
TGTGCCAGCGTCCCTCAATCTTCTGGAAACACCATATATTTT
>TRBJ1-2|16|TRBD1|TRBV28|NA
CASSGSTGAFTYGYTF
TGTGCCAGCAGTGGCTCAACAGGGGCCTTTACCTATGGCTACACCTTC
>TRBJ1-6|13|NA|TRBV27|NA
CASSFDMGSPLHF
TGTGCCAGCAGTTTTGATATGGGGTCACCCCTCCACTTT
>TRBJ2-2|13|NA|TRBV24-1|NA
CATSDHQSGELFF
TGTGCCACCAGTGACCATCAAAGCGGGGAGCTGTTTTTT
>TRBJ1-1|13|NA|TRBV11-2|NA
CASSLSRNTEAFF
TGTGCCAGCAGCTTGTCTAGGAACACTGAAGCTTTCTTT
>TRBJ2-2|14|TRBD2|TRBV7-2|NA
CASREAGRTGELFF
TGTGCCAGCAGGGAAGCGGGACGAACCGGGGAGCTGTTTTTT
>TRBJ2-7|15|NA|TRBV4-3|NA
CASSHGARNWKEQYF
TGCGCCAGCAGCCATGGGGCACGTAACTGGAAGGAGCAGTACTTC
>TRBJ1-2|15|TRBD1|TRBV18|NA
CASLPGTDPKYGYTF
TGTGCCAGCTTACCCGGGACAGACCCTAAGTATGGCTACACCTTC
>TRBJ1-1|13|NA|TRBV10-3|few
CAISEQGGPEAFF
TGTGCCATCAGTGAACAGGGTGGACCTGAAGCTTTCTTT
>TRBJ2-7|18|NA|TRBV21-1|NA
CASSKGGLAGGPLDEQYF
TGTGCCAGCAGCAAAGGTGGACTAGCGGGAGGGCCGTTGGACGAGCAGTACTTC
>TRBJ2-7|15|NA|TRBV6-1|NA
CASSERRPGNYEQYF
TGTGCCAGCAGTGAAAGGCGTCCGGGGAACTACGAGCAGTACTTC
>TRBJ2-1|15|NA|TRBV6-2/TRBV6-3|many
CASSPRGRVYNEQFF
TGTGCCAGCAGTCCACGGGGCCGCGTCTACAATGAGCAGTTCTTC
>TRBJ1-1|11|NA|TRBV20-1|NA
CSASTETEAFF
TGCAGTGCTAGTACCGAAACTGAAGCTTTCTTT
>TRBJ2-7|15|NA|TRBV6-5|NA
CASSSKKWGSYEQYF
TGTGCCAGCAGTTCCAAAAAGTGGGGGAGTTACGAGCAGTACTTC
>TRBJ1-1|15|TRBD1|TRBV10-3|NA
CAISESQGRNTEAFF
TGTGCCATCAGTGAGTCACAGGGGCGGAACACTGAAGCTTTCTTT
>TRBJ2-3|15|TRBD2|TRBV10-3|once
CAISGGAGGPDTQYF
TGTGCCATCAGTGGGGGAGCGGGAGGGCCGGATACGCAGTATTTT
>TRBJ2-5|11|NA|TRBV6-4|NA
CASRSRETQYF
TGTGCCAGCAGATCACGGGAGACCCAGTACTTC
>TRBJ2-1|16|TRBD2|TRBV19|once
CASSISSGRAHNEQFF
TGTGCCAGTAGTATCTCGAGCGGGAGGGCCCACAATGAGCAGTTCTTC
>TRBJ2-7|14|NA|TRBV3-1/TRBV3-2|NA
CASSPRDGAYEQYF
TGTGCCAGCAGCCCCCGGGACGGCGCCTACGAGCAGTACTTC
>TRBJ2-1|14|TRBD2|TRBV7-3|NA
CASSSPGGNNEQFF
TGTGCCAGCAGCTCCCCCGGGGGGAACAATGAGCAGTTCTTC
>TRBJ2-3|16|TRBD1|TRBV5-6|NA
CASSPGVDRGTDTQYF
TGTGCCAGCAGCCCCGGGGTGGACAGGGGCACAGATACGCAGTATTTT
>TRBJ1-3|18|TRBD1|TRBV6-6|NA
CASSPRQGPVSSGNTIYF
TGTGCCAGCAGTCCCCGACAGGGACCCGTCAGCTCTGGAAACACCATATATTTT
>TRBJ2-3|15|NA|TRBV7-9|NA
CASSHPGGGTDTQYF
TGTGCCAGCAGCCACCCGGGCGGGGGCACAGATACGCAGTATTTT
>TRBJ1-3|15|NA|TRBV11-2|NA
CASSSAGLSGNTIYF
TGTGCCAGCAGCTCGGCGGGTCTCTCTGGAAACACCATATATTTT
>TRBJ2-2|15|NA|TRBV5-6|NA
CASSLSPLNSGELFF
TGTGCCAGCAGCTTATCCCCCCTGAACTCCGGGGAGCTGTTTTTT
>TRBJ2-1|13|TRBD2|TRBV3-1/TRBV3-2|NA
CASSLSGGNEQFF
TGTGCCAGCAGCCTTAGCGGGGGGAATGAGCAGTTCTTC
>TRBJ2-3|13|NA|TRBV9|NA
CASSTGHTDTQYF
TGTGCCAGCAGCACCGGACACACAGATACGCAGTATTTT
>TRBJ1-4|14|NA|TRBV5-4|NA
CASSLPGLDEKLFF
TGTGCCAGCAGCTTGCCAGGGTTGGATGAAAAACTGTTTTTT
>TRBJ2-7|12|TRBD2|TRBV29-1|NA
CSVALAANEQYF
TGCAGCGTTGCACTAGCGGCGAACGAGCAGTACTTC
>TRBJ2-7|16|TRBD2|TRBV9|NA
CASSSSGRAFSYEQYF
TGTGCCAGCAGCTCAAGCGGGAGGGCCTTTTCCTACGAGCAGTACTTC
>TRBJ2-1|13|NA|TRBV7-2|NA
CASSQSSGNEQFF
TGTGCCAGCAGCCAGAGTTCAGGCAATGAGCAGTTCTTC
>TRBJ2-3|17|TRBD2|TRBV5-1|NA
CASSSGLAGDYTDTQYF
TGCGCCAGCAGCTCGGGACTAGCGGGCGATTACACAGATACGCAGTATTTT
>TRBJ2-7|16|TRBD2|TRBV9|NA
CASSAGTGRVPYEQYF
TGTGCCAGCAGCGCCGGGACGGGGAGGGTACCCTACGAGCAGTACTTC
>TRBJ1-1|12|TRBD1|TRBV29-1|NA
CSVSTGGQEAFF
TGCAGCGTTAGCACAGGGGGCCAAGAAGCTTTCTTT
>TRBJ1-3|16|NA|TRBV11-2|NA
CASSLDVRGGGNTIYF
TGTGCCAGCAGCTTAGATGTGCGGGGCGGTGGAAACACCATATATTTT
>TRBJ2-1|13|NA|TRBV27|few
CASSFRGYNEQFF
TGTGCCAGCAGTTTTCGAGGATACAATGAGCAGTTCTTC
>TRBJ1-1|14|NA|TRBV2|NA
CASTLEGGSPEAFF
TGTGCCAGCACTTTAGAGGGGGGCTCCCCTGAAGCTTTCTTT
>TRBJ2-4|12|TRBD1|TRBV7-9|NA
CASSLQGTIQYF
TGTGCCAGCAGCCTACAGGGGACCATTCAGTACTTC
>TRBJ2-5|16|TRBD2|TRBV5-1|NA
CASSLGTSGSQETQYF
TGCGCCAGCAGCTTGGGGACTAGCGGGAGCCAAGAGACCCAGTACTTC
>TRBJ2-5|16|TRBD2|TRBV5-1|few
CASSLGSSGGRETQYF
TGCGCCAGCAGCTTGGGATCGAGCGGGGGGAGAGAGACCCAGTACTTC
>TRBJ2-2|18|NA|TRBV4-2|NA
CASSRDPQKGERTGELFF
TGTGCCAGCAGCCGTGACCCCCAGAAGGGGGAGCGGACCGGGGAGCTGTTTTTT
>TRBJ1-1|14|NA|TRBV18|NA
CASSPSTVNTEAFF
TGTGCCAGCTCACCATCGACAGTAAACACTGAAGCTTTCTTT
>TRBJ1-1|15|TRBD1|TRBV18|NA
CASSRAGGAGTEAFF
TGTGCCAGCTCACGGGCAGGGGGCGCGGGCACTGAAGCTTTCTTT
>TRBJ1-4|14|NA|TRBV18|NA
CASSPSGKGEKLFF
TGTGCCAGCTCACCATCAGGGAAAGGTGAAAAACTGTTTTTT
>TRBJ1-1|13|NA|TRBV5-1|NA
CASSFQMNTEAFF
TGCGCCAGCAGCTTCCAGATGAACACTGAAGCTTTCTTT
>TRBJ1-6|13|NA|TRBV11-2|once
CASSLDRSSPLHF
TGTGCCAGCAGCTTAGATCGGTCTTCACCCCTCCACTTT
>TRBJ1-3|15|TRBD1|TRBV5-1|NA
CASSLAGQGRNTIYF
TGCGCCAGCAGCTTGGCTGGACAGGGGAGAAACACCATATATTTT
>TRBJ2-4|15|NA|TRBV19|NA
CASSPTPMTKNIQYF
TGTGCCAGTAGTCCGACGCCTATGACCAAAAACATTCAGTACTTC
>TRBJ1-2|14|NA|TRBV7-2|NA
CASSFPGDFYGYTF
TGTGCCAGCAGCTTCCCAGGAGATTTCTATGGCTACACCTTC
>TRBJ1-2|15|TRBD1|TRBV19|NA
CASNPPTGGNYGYTF
TGTGCCAGTAATCCCCCGACAGGGGGTAACTATGGCTACACCTTC
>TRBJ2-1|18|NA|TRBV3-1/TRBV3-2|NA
CASSQGPGTGLHYNEQFF
TGTGCCAGCAGCCAAGGGCCAGGGACGGGGCTACACTACAATGAGCAGTTCTTC